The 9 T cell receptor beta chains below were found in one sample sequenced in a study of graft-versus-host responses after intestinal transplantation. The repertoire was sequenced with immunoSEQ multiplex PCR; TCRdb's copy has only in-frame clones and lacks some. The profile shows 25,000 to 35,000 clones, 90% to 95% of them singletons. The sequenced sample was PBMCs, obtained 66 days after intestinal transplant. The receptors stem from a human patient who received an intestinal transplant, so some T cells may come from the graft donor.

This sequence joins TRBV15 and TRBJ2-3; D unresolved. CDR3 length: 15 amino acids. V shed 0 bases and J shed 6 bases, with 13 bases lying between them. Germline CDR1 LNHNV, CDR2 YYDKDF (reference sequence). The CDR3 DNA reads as TGTGCCACCAGCAGAGAGGGCTGGGGTGGGGATACGCAGTATTTT. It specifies CATSREGWGGDTQYF.

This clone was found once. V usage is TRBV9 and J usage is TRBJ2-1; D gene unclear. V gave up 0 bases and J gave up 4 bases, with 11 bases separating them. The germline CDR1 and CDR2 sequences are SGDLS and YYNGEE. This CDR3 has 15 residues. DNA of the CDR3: TGTGCCAGCAGCGTAGCACGGTTTGGGTACAATGAGCAGTTCTTC. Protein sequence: CASSVARFGYNEQFF.

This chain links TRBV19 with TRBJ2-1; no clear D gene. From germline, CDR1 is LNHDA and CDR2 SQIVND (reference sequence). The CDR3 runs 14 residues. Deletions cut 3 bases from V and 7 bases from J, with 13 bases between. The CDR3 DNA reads TGTGCCAGTAGTATGGGCAGCCAGGTGAATGAGCAGTTCTTC. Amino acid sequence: CASSMGSQVNEQFF.

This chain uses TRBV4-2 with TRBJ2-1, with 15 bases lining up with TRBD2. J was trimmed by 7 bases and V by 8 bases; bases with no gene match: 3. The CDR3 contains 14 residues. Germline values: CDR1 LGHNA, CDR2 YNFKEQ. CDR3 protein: CASRTSGGGNEQFF. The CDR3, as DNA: TGTGCCAGCCGGACTAGCGGGGGGGGGAATGAGCAGTTCTTC.

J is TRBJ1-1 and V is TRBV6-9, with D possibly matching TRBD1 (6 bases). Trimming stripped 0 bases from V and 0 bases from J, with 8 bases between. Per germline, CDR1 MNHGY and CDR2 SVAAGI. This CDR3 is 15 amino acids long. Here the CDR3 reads CASSYSRQVNTEAFF. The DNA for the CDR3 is TGTGCCAGCAGTTATTCGAGACAGGTGAACACTGAAGCTTTCTTT.

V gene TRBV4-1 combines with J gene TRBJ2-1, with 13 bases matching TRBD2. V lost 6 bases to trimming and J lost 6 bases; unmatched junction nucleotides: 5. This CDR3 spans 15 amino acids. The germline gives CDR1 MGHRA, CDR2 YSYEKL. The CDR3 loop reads CASSRLAGGFNEQFF. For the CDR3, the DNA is TGCGCCAGCAGTCGACTAGCGGGAGGATTCAATGAGCAGTTCTTC.

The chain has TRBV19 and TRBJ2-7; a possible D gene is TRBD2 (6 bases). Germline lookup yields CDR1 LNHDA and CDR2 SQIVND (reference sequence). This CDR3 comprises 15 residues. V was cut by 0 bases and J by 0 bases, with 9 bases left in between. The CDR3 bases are TGTGCCAGTAGTATAGACGCGGGGACCTCCTACGAGCAGTACTTC. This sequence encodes CASSIDAGTSYEQYF.

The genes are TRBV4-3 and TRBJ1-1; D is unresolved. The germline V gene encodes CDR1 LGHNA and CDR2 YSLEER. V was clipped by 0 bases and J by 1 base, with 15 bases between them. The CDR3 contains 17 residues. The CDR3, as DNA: TGCGCCAGCAGCCAAGATAGTTTAACCTTCGGGAACACTGAAGCTTTCTTT. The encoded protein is CASSQDSLTFGNTEAFF.

The CDR3 here is CASSPSWGGLRYNEQFF. DNA for the CDR3: TGTGCCAGCTCACCCTCGTGGGGGGGGCTTCGGTACAATGAGCAGTTCTTC. The chain recombines TRBV18 with TRBJ2-1, with a weak D call TRBD2 (7 bases). The CDR3 consists of 17 residues. Germline values: CDR1 KGHSH, CDR2 LQKENI. V lost 3 bases, J lost 4 bases, and 19 bases lay in between.